This T cell receptor beta chain was obtained from a study of response to subunit inactivated influenza vaccine. Points from the study as a whole: Authors suggested that a seasonal influenza vaccination recruits few new T cells each time.

This clonotype was found a few times. Its antigen remains unidentified. This CDR3 comprises 14 residues. V dropped 1 base and J dropped 9; count of bases not matched to a gene: 4. Each CDR3 protein is one row after TCRdb ran MiXCR on the RT-PCR reads. The sample yields about 520,000 distinct CDR3 sequences, 25% seen once. The sample consisted of CD4+ T cells sorted from PBMCs, taken around 5 days after vaccination. This sequence joins TRBV12-3 or TRBV12-4 and TRBJ2-1; 9 bases align to TRBD2. The sequence derives from a man in his forties or fifties who received an inactivated influenza vaccine. The CDR3 is CASSLGGLAGEQFF. The CDR3 DNA follows: TGTGCCAGCAGTTTAGGGGGACTAGCAGGTGAGCAGTTCTTC.